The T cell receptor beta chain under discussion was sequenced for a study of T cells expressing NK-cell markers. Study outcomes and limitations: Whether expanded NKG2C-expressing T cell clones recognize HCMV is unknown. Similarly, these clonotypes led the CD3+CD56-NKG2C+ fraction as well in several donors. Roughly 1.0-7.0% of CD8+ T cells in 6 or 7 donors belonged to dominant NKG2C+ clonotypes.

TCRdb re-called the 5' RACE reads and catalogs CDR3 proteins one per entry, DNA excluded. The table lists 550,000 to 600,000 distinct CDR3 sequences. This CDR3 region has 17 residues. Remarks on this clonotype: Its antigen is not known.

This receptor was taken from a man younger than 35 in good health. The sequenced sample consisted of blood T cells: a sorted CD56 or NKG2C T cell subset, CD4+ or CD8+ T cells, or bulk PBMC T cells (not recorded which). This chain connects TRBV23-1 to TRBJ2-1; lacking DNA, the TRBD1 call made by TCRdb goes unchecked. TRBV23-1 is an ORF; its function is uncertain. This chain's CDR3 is CASSQFPTGRWGNEQFF.